These T cell receptor beta chains were read from a single sample in a study of identical twins. TCRdb re-analysed the 5' RACE reads in MiXCR, keeping a single row per CDR3 protein. Of some 500,000 distinct CDR3 sequences in the sample, 14% are singletons; the top ten hold around 0.48%. Another study also made use of these data, one on yellow fever vaccine responses in identical twins.

The sequenced sample was CD4+ T cells sorted from blood. The receptor set was obtained from a woman younger than 30 in good health. Each CDR3 is given with its conserved first and last residue. The order of the fields is clone size, D gene, J gene, V gene, CDR3 DNA, CDR3 protein. D genes are given only for firm matches. Clone size is stated in some rows and not others, as once, few, many or a class when expanded.

>.|.|TRBJ1-5|TRBV29-1
TGCAGCGTTGTTTCGGGAAATCAGCCCCAGCATTTT
CSVVSGNQPQHF
>.|TRBD1|TRBJ2-7|TRBV27
TGTGCCAGCAGTTCCCGACAGGGGCCCTCCTACGAGCAGTACTTC
CASSSRQGPSYEQYF
>.|TRBD2|TRBJ2-4|TRBV20-1
TGCAGTGCTCCCATAGCGGGGGGGCCGGGCATTCAGTACTTC
CSAPIAGGPGIQYF
>few|.|TRBJ2-3|TRBV4-1
TGCGCCAGCAGCCAAGATTCCGGGACTCTGGATACGCAGTATTTT
CASSQDSGTLDTQYF
>.|.|TRBJ2-7|TRBV7-6
TGTGCCAGTCGGCTAGGTGGGGGGTTCGACGAGCAGTACTTC
CASRLGGGFDEQYF
>.|.|TRBJ2-1|TRBV7-2
TGTGCCAGCACCCCCCCGAGCTCCTACAATGAGCAGTTCTTC
CASTPPSSYNEQFF
>.|.|TRBJ2-5|TRBV4-3
TGCGCCAGCAGCCAAGATGTGGCAAGACAAGAGACCCAGTACTTC
CASSQDVARQETQYF
>few|.|TRBJ2-2|TRBV29-1
TGCAGCGTTATTGAAGGGAGTCGGAACACCGGGGAGCTGTTTTTT
CSVIEGSRNTGELFF
>few|.|TRBJ1-1|TRBV4-2
TGTGCCAGCAGCCTAGAGACTTCCCTGGGTGAAGCTTTCTTT
CASSLETSLGEAFF
>many|.|TRBJ2-5|TRBV12-3/TRBV12-4
TGTGCCAGCAGGGAATCCGGCGGGGCCCAGTACTTC
CASRESGGAQYF
>.|.|TRBJ2-2|TRBV24-1
TGTGCCACCAGTGATTTTCGACGCGCGAACACCGGGGAGCTGTTTTTT
CATSDFRRANTGELFF
>.|.|TRBJ2-1|TRBV24-1
TGTGCCACCAGTGATCCCTCCAGGAGGGGGGCCTACAATGAGCAGTTCTTC
CATSDPSRRGAYNEQFF
>many|TRBD1|TRBJ2-2|TRBV6-1
TGTGCCAGCAGGAAGGGACAGGTTAACACCGGGGAGCTGTTTTTT
CASRKGQVNTGELFF
>.|TRBD2|TRBJ2-1|TRBV12-3/TRBV12-4
TGTGCCAGCAGTGGCGGACTAGCCAACAATGAGCAGTTCTTC
CASSGGLANNEQFF
>few|.|TRBJ2-1|TRBV18
TGTGCCAGCTCACCAGGATCCCCCATGTATGAGCAGTTCTTC
CASSPGSPMYEQFF
>few|.|TRBJ1-2|TRBV20-1
TGCAGTGCTCACGGAGACTTAAACTATGGCTACACCTTC
CSAHGDLNYGYTF
>.|.|TRBJ2-5|TRBV2
TGTGCCACCCATCTGTCGGCCCCACTGGGACCGTCCCAAGAGACCCAGTACTTC
CATHLSAPLGPSQETQYF
>.|.|TRBJ1-2|TRBV12-3/TRBV12-4
TGTGCCAGCAGTTCCTGGGGCTATGGCTACACCTTC
CASSSWGYGYTF
>.|TRBD1|TRBJ1-6|TRBV12-3/TRBV12-4
TGTGCCAGCAGTTTCCGGTCGACAAGACAGGGGACTTCACCCCTCCACTTT
CASSFRSTRQGTSPLHF
>.|.|TRBJ2-5|TRBV6-1
TGTGCCAGCAGTGAAGGAATGGGGCTGGAGACCCAGTACTTC
CASSEGMGLETQYF
>few|.|TRBJ2-2|TRBV4-2
TGTGCCAGCAGCCAAAATCCCCCTAACACCGGGGAGCTGTTTTTT
CASSQNPPNTGELFF
>.|.|TRBJ1-5|TRBV4-1
TGCGCCAGCAGCCAGGAAAGCGGAGATCAGCCCCAGCATTTT
CASSQESGDQPQHF
>.|.|TRBJ2-4|TRBV14
TGTGCCAGCAGCCAAAGATGGGGAAACATTCAGTACTTC
CASSQRWGNIQYF
>few|.|TRBJ2-1|TRBV4-1
TGCGCCAGCAGCCAACGTGACAGGTCCCCCGATGAGCAGTTCTTC
CASSQRDRSPDEQFF
>.|.|TRBJ2-7|TRBV18
TGTGCCAGCTCATCCGGACGAATATCCTACGAGCAGTACTTC
CASSSGRISYEQYF